The 16 T cell receptor beta chains presented below share a single source sample, sequenced in a study of T cells in Graves' hyperthyroidism and ophthalmopathy (dated by TCRdb to between 2019 and 2020). The library was built by means of multiplex PCR. Sequencing relied on an Illumina HiSeq 2000. TCR beta CDR3 regions were amplified from RNA transcripts. The first round of RT-PCR for the TCR CDR3 was performed with the HTBI primer set and the Qiagen OneStep RT-PCR kit. Using fastp trimming at Q25 and MiXCR clonotype assembly, TCRdb reanalyzed the public sequencing data and kept in-frame beta chains. Here each entry gathers all rows of one CDR3 protein and keeps the most common genes and DNA. In this sample the table shows about 340,000 distinct CDR3 sequences, 20% to 25% of which occur a single time. The ten largest clones capture less than 65% of the sample. Sequencing used blood. These receptors all stem from a woman aged 50 to 60 with Graves' hyperthyroidism.

This clonotype showed up many times. The chain has TRBV5-1 and TRBJ2-3; 7 positions match TRBD2. V shed 5 bases and J 6 bases; nucleotides not matched to a gene: 9. Germline CDR1 reads SGHRS; CDR2 reads YFSETQ. This CDR3 contains 14 residues. The DNA of the CDR3 is TGCGCCAGCAGTACCGGGACTACGTCCGATACGCAGTATTTT. Protein product: CASSTGTTSDTQYF.

This clonotype was seen ten or more times. The V call is TRBV4-1, the J call TRBJ1-2; 8 nucleotides line up with TRBD1. Germline CDR1 is MGHRA and CDR2 is YSYEKL. The CDR3 consists of 15 residues. The V segment lost 1 base and the J segment 6 bases; nucleotides outside the gene matches: 7. CDR3: CASSQVDRGSHGYTF. The DNA for the CDR3 is TGCGCCAGCAGCCAAGTTGACAGGGGTTCGCATGGCTACACCTTC.

This clonotype was seen many times. The chain couples TRBV7-3 to TRBJ2-2, with D maybe TRBD2 (7 bases). The CDR3 runs 13 residues. Germline CDR1 is SGHTA and CDR2 is FQGTGA. Trimming stripped 3 bases from V and 7 bases from J, with 9 bases between. The CDR3: CASSFGGRGELFF. CDR3 DNA: TGTGCCAGCAGCTTCGGGGGGCGCGGGGAGCTGTTTTTT.

Worth noting for this clonotype: Relative to the germline gene, one junction end is altered; a read error may explain this. This chain connects TRBV6-2 or TRBV6-3 to TRBJ2-6, with D tentatively TRBD1 (6 bases). This CDR3 has 15 amino acids. CDR1 MNHEY and CDR2 SVGEGT come from the germline V gene. CDR3 residues: CASTSTGSGANVLIF. CDR3 DNA: TGTGCCAGCACTTCAACAGGGTCTGGGGCCAACGTCCTGATTTTC.

As to this clonotype: This may be a read error: a much more frequent sequence differs by one nucleotide. V gene TRBV4-1 combines with J gene TRBJ1-6, with D uncertain. Looked up from germline, CDR1 is MGHRA and CDR2 is YSYEKL. V lost 3 bases, J lost 9 bases, and 6 bases lay in between. The CDR3 is 12 residues long. CDR3 amino acids: CASSHPCSPLHF. Written as DNA, the CDR3 is TGCGCCAGCAGCCATCCTTGTTCACCCCTCCACTTT.

The V call is TRBV10-2, the J call TRBJ1-1; 8 positions match TRBD1. Germline values: CDR1 WSHSY, CDR2 SAAADI. Trimming removed 5 bases from V and 11 bases from J; junction bases left unmatched: 7. CDR3 length: 12 amino acids. CDR3 sequence (DNA): TGCGCCAGCAGTCAACAGGGGGTTAGGGCTTTCTTT. Its protein is CASSQQGVRAFF.

This clonotype has ten or more counts. In nucleotides, the CDR3 is TGTGCCAGCAGTGAGGGCCGTGATAATTCACCCCTCCACTTT. The encoded protein is CASSEGRDNSPLHF. The chain couples TRBV2 to TRBJ1-6; no clear D. The CDR3 is 14 amino acids. The germline V and J ends were trimmed by 3 bases and 5 bases, with 8 bases remaining between them. Germline lookup yields CDR1 SNHLY and CDR2 FYNNEI.

This clonotype was seen ten or more times. This rearrangement joins TRBV20-1 to TRBJ2-7, with D uncertain. CDR3 length: 12 residues. V was trimmed by 3 bases and J by 0 bases, leaving 6 bases between them. Germline V lookup: CDR1 DFQATT, CDR2 SNEGSKA (reference sequence). CDR3 nucleotides: TGCAGTGCTAGCAAGAACTCCTACGAGCAGTACTTC. It is translated as CSASKNSYEQYF.

This clonotype was seen only a few times. The J gene is TRBJ2-1, the V gene TRBV7-2; D is possibly TRBD2 (7 bases). Germline V gene lookup returns CDR1 SGHTA and CDR2 FQGNSA. This CDR3 spans 13 amino acids. The germline V and J ends were trimmed by 5 bases and 12 bases, with 17 bases remaining between them. CDR3 nucleotide sequence: TGTGCCAGCAGCCGGGGGGCCCGCCGTTGGCAGTTCTTC. Amino acid sequence: CASSRGARRWQFF.

This clonotype was recorded many times. The V call is TRBV28, the J call TRBJ2-5; no clear D gene. CDR1 and CDR2 from the germline V gene are MDHEN and SYDVKM. Trimming took off 6 bases at V and 7 bases at J, with 15 bases between the two ends. The CDR3 length is 13 residues. The CDR3 sequence: CASSSRAVPTQYF. The DNA of the CDR3 is TGTGCCAGCAGCTCTCGGGCGGTCCCGACCCAGTACTTC.

A remark on this clonotype: An end of the junction does not agree with germline; a read error may underlie this. V is TRBV13 and J is TRBJ1-2; D is possibly TRBD1 (6 bases). This CDR3 has 13 amino acids. Germline V gene data show CDR1 as PRHDT and CDR2 as FYEKMQ (reference sequence). The CDR3 DNA sequence: TGTGCCAGCAGCCCCAGGACAGAGAGTGGAAAAGCCTTC. Amino acid sequence: CASSPRTESGKAF.

This clonotype was counted at least ten times. A much larger clone lies a single base off, so this may be a read error. The rearrangement uses TRBV18 and TRBJ2-1; 10 positions agree with TRBD2. The V gene's germline CDR1 is KGHSH and CDR2 LQKENI. The CDR3 extends over 16 amino acids. Trimming cost V 3 bases and J 11 bases; bases outside gene matches: 13. CDR3 in DNA: TGTGCCAGCTCACCCCCCGGGACTAGCGTCGGAAATAAGCAGTTCTTC. Translation: CASSPPGTSVGNKQFF.

This clonotype was seen many times. V usage is TRBV28 and J usage is TRBJ2-7; TRBD2 matches 10 bases. Germline V CDR1 and CDR2: MDHEN, SYDVKM. V lost 4 bases and J lost 4; bases outside the gene matches: 10. The CDR3 has 16 amino acids. The CDR3 DNA reads as TGTGCCAGCAGTTCTCCTTCTAGCGGGAGTAGGTACGAGCAGTACTTC. Its protein is CASSSPSSGSRYEQYF.

This clonotype occurred many times. The CDR3 loop is CASRPSGTGGTNEQFF. CDR3 nucleotide sequence: TGTGCCAGCAGGCCGTCCGGGACAGGGGGTACGAATGAGCAGTTCTTC. The chain employs TRBV6-2 or TRBV6-3 and TRBJ2-1, with 11 nucleotides matching TRBD1. Germline trimming cut 6 bases from V and 7 bases from J; bases unmatched to any gene: 11. Germline values: CDR1 MNHEY, CDR2 SVGEGT. The CDR3 covers 16 residues.

The chain carries TRBV29-1 and TRBJ2-1; D is perhaps TRBD1 or TRBD2 (5 bases each). The V gene's germline CDR1 is SQVTM and CDR2 ANQGSEA. The length of the CDR3 is 14 residues. Trimming took off 8 bases at V and 6 bases at J, with 20 bases between the two ends. Here the CDR3 reads CSFQLWGSGNEQFF. The CDR3 DNA follows: TGCAGCTTCCAGCTATGGGGGTCGGGCAATGAGCAGTTCTTC.

In this sample, this clonotype turned up many times. The gene calls are TRBV5-1 and TRBJ1-1, with TRBD1 identical over 11 bases. After removal of 4 bases from V and 1 base from J, the junction contained 9 bases not matched to a gene. CDR1 is SGHRS and CDR2 is YFSETQ in the germline V gene. This CDR3 has 17 amino acids. CDR3 sequence (DNA): TGCGCCAGCAGCCTTTTTAGGACAGGGGGCTCGAACACTGAAGCTTTCTTT. This sequence encodes CASSLFRTGGSNTEAFF.